This entry lists 18 T cell receptor beta chains sequenced from one sample in a study of blood T cells in healthy people across ages. Through a sample-barcoded 5' primer and a J-beta primer mix, a second PCR was run for roughly 7 to 11 cycles. MiXCR, applied by TCRdb to the 5' RACE reads, yields one record per CDR3 protein. Altogether 1.8 million or so distinct CDR3 sequences are present, about two fifths being singletons, with the ten largest covering roughly 23%. Sequences were obtained from blood. All receptors come from a human donor in good health.

The chain has TRBV7-3 and TRBJ1-2; 10 bases map to TRBD1. Germline-derived CDR1 and CDR2 are SGHTA and FQGTGA. The CDR3 has 14 amino acids. V was pared by 5 bases and J by 7 bases, with 7 bases of the junction left unmatched. Here the CDR3 reads CASSLGTGVRGYTF. The CDR3 region has the DNA TGTGCCAGCAGCCTAGGGACAGGGGTTCGTGGCTACACCTTC.

Details on this clonotype: The germline gene is not matched at one end of the junction; a read error may be the cause. The chain carries TRBV5-5 and TRBJ2-7; D might be TRBD1 (6 bases). Germline V gene lookup returns CDR1 SGHKS and CDR2 YYEKEE (reference sequence). The CDR3 runs to 14 residues. For the CDR3, the DNA is TGTGCCGGCAGCTTAGGGGGAGCACTCTACGAGCAGTACTTC. This translates into CAGSLGGALYEQYF.

The table lists this clonotype with a few counts. The rearrangement uses TRBV7-9 and TRBJ2-3, with D possibly being TRBD2 (6 bases). This CDR3 contains 15 residues. CDR1 SEHNR and CDR2 FQNEAQ come from the germline V gene (reference sequence). The germline V and J ends were trimmed by 5 bases and 3 bases, with 15 bases remaining between them. CDR3 nucleotides: TGTGCCAGCAGCCACCCGCGGGACCAGACAGATACGCAGTATTTT. Translated, it gives CASSHPRDQTDTQYF.

A few counts support this clonotype. J is TRBJ2-7 and V is TRBV6-5, with 8 bases identical to TRBD1. V was clipped by 9 bases and J by 1 base; unmatched bases: 5. This CDR3 spans 13 amino acids. The germline gives CDR1 MNHEY, CDR2 SVGAGI. The CDR3 sequence is CASWTGTSYEQYF. CDR3 bases: TGTGCCAGTTGGACAGGGACTTCCTACGAGCAGTACTTC.

The chain combines TRBV18 with TRBJ2-1; tentative D call: TRBD2 (5 bases). Germline CDR1 reads KGHSH; CDR2 reads LQKENI. The CDR3 sequence is 15 residues long. V was cut by 2 bases and J by 0 bases, with 8 bases left in between. The DNA for the CDR3 is TGTGCCAGCTCACCAGACTACCGCTCCTACAATGAGCAGTTCTTC. Translated, it gives CASSPDYRSYNEQFF.

In this sample, this clonotype turned up a few times. The V call is TRBV29-1, the J call TRBJ1-1, with 7 nucleotides matching TRBD1. V dropped 4 bases and J dropped 2; count of bases not matched to a gene: 7. CDR3 length: 14 residues. CDR1 is SQVTM and CDR2 is ANQGSEA in the germline V gene. This CDR3 reads CSVATGTVNTEAFF. The CDR3 DNA is TGCAGCGTTGCAACCGGGACAGTAAACACTGAAGCTTTCTTT.

The gene calls are TRBV2 and TRBJ1-1, with 9 bases fitting TRBD1. The CDR3 loop spans 15 amino acids. Germline V gene sequence: CDR1 SNHLY, CDR2 FYNNEI. The trim removed 10 bases at V and 5 bases at J, leaving 14 bases unmatched. The CDR3 DNA follows: TGTGCCACCACCTTCGGTGGGGACAGGGATACTGAAGCTTTCTTT. This sequence encodes CATTFGGDRDTEAFF.

This sequence joins TRBV20-1 and TRBJ2-5; possible D gene TRBD2, 6 bases. Per germline, CDR1 DFQATT and CDR2 SNEGSKA (reference sequence). Trimming shortened V by 3 bases and J by 5 bases, and 25 bases separated the two germline ends. The CDR3 sequence is 17 residues long. CDR3 nucleotides: TGCAGTGCTAGCCGGGGCGGGGCGGGGAGTGTGGTTGAGACCCAGTACTTC. Translating it yields CSASRGGAGSVVETQYF.

This clonotype was recorded a few times. The rearrangement links TRBV12-3 or TRBV12-4 to TRBJ2-3, with 7 bases fitting TRBD2. V dropped 6 bases and J dropped 5; count of bases not matched to a gene: 14. The CDR3 runs to 16 residues. CDR3 amino acids: CASSPLGGGGVDTQYF. CDR3 nucleotide sequence: TGTGCCAGCAGCCCCTTAGGTGGGGGGGGTGTAGATACGCAGTATTTT.

In this sample, this clonotype turned up a few times. The V gene is TRBV9, the J gene TRBJ2-1; a weak D match, TRBD2 (7 bases). The germline CDR1 and CDR2 sequences are SGDLS and YYNGEE. The CDR3 is 15 residues long. V shed 2 bases and J shed 9 bases, with 18 bases lying between them. The CDR3 loop reads CASSVAGAHTFEQFF. The CDR3 DNA follows: TGTGCCAGCAGCGTTGCGGGGGCGCATACTTTTGAGCAGTTCTTC. The whole variable domain, filled in from reference TRBV9 and TRBJ2-1, reads DSGVTQTPKHLITATGQRVTLRCSPRSGDLSVYWYQQSLDQGLQFLIQYYNGEERAKGNILERFSAQQFPDLHSELNLSSLELGDSALYFCASSVAGAHTFEQFFGPGTRLTVL.

V and J are TRBV5-1 and TRBJ1-1; weak D call: TRBD1 (6 bases). V shed 4 bases and J shed 3 bases, with 13 bases lying between them. Germline V CDR1 and CDR2: SGHRS, YFSETQ. CDR3 length: 14 residues. The CDR3 sequence: CASSRQAQDTEAFF. The CDR3 nucleotides are TGCGCCAGCAGCCGACAGGCCCAGGACACTGAAGCTTTCTTT.

This clonotype was counted only a few times. The chain employs TRBV6-2 or TRBV6-3 and TRBJ2-5; no firm D call. The V and J ends lost 7 bases and 5 bases respectively, with 8 bases between them. Looked up from germline, CDR1 is MNHEY and CDR2 is SVGEGT. CDR3 length: 11 amino acids. The CDR3 sequence: CASTRAETQYF. The CDR3 DNA is TGTGCCAGCACGCGCGCTGAGACCCAGTACTTC.

The rearrangement uses TRBV7-2 and TRBJ2-1, with TRBD2 matching over 7 bases. The ends lost 6 bases at V and 9 bases at J; junction bases unmatched: 11. Germline assignment: CDR1 SGHTA and CDR2 FQGNSA. The CDR3 contains 14 residues. This chain's CDR3 is CASRREGLGGEQFF. CDR3 coding DNA: TGTGCCAGCAGAAGGGAGGGGTTGGGGGGTGAGCAGTTCTTC.

The chain links TRBV7-3 to TRBJ2-1; D is perhaps TRBD1 (6 bases). With 1 base removed from V and 9 bases from J, the gap between germline ends came to 13 bases. This CDR3 contains 14 residues. The V gene's germline CDR1 is SGHTA and CDR2 FQGTGA. The CDR3 nucleotides are TGTGCCAGCAGCTTAAATACAGGGTCCACTGAGCAGTTCTTC. Translation gives CASSLNTGSTEQFF.

Details on this clonotype: The junction departs from the called germline gene at one end, perhaps through a read error. J is TRBJ2-3 and V is TRBV24-1; 7 bases are a match to TRBD1. Germline lookup yields CDR1 KGHDR and CDR2 SFDVKD. CDR3 length: 19 amino acids. CDR3 sequence reads: CAASDPRGLDRFHDETQYF. The CDR3, as DNA: TGTGCCGCCAGTGATCCGAGGGGGTTGGACAGGTTCCATGATGAAACGCAGTATTTT.

This chain joins TRBV28 and TRBJ1-5; no definite D call. Germline CDR1 is MDHEN and CDR2 is SYDVKM. Trimming removed 3 bases from V and 12 bases from J, with 9 bases in between. The CDR3 extends over 11 amino acids. The CDR3 sequence: CASSFQWVQHF. The CDR3 region has the DNA TGTGCCAGCAGTTTCCAGTGGGTCCAGCATTTT.

The chain uses TRBV7-9 and TRBJ2-1; weak D call: TRBD1 (6 bases). CDR3 length: 12 residues. Looked up from germline, CDR1 is SEHNR and CDR2 is FQNEAQ (reference sequence). Trimming took off 5 bases at V and 6 bases at J, with 8 bases between the two ends. As DNA, the CDR3 is TGTGCCAGCAGCCGGGACACCAATGAGCAGTTCTTC. Its protein product is CASSRDTNEQFF.

The chain combines TRBV4-1 with TRBJ1-4; D possibly corresponds to TRBD1 (5 bases). The germline V and J ends were trimmed by 6 bases and 7 bases, with 15 bases remaining between them. The germline gives CDR1 MGHRA, CDR2 YSYEKL. CDR3 length equals 14 residues. Written as DNA, the CDR3 is TGCGCCAGCAGGTTGCCGGGACTCCCTGAAAAACTGTTTTTT. Residues: CASRLPGLPEKLFF.